This T cell receptor (beta chain) originates from a study of T cell responses to AZD1222 COVID-19 vaccine (TCRdb year 2021). Study-wide context: TCR sequencing was performed for fewer than 250 trial participants, of whom about 200 were given two doses of AZD1222 and around 26 were given two doses of MenACWY control vaccine. Enrollment into the trials was organized by age into subgroups of 18-55, 56-69 and 70-plus years, and those subgroups contained roughly 150, 30 and 60 TCR-sequenced participants, respectively. The paper's findings and limits, for the study overall: Conclusions about previously exposed vaccinees are limited, since just six AZD1222 recipients were seropositive for SARS-CoV-2 at baseline. After two AZD1222 doses, spike-specific TCR breadth and depth were significantly higher than at day 0 and than in MenACWY recipients. The vaccine-associated CD4 TCRs covered the entire spike protein, and the dominant responses fell in regions 160-218 and 743-854. The 56-69-year group was small, and its depth increase did not reach significance, likely because of low power. Epitopes outside the regions mutated in the B.1.351 and B.1.1.7 variants were reportedly recognized by nearly half of the unique spike-specific TCRs. No day 14 peak-response samples were available, so repertoires were characterized only after the peak T cell response. Participants were mostly white British and included more females than males, and it was suggested by the authors that clonal diversity may have been underestimated.

With regard to this clone: Its antigen is unknown. There are no base qualities to consult, and no much larger clone falls within one base.

The CDR3 regions of human TCRbeta chains were analyzed by immunosequencing. The authors' pipeline ran thus. TCRs in the repertoires were matched against a reference library of SARS-CoV-2-specific TCRs that had been generated with the MIRA antigen-specificity platform. Breadth meant the fraction of unique TCRs that were SARS-CoV-2-associated, whereas depth meant the fraction of total T cells that were SARS-CoV-2-associated. Each spike-specific TCR was assigned to its reactive spike region and to a CD4 or CD8 class using the MIRA data. Log10-transformed breadth and depth values were compared by one-way ANOVA with Sidak's multiple comparisons tests. In its TCRdb copy, this immuneACCESS table keeps in-frame sequences only and misses some clones. Where compared with another copy, unresolved V genes explain less than half of these, and the others have no known cause. The V and J calls and the clone size are those of that table, but D and trimming were determined from the DNA. The sample table shows 150,000 or so clones, and 85% to 95% are seen once. In total, the top ten clones hold about 3.7% of the sample.

This sample's time point label indicates: about 28 days (+/-7) after the second vaccine dose. AZD1222 recipients given second doses at about 4 weeks or at about 12 weeks were pooled, since spike-specific TCR depth and breadth were not found to differ between the two schedules. Vaccinee samples were obtained from the UK trials COV001 and COV002, which included a single-blind randomized controlled phase 2/3 trial of AZD1222 (ChAdOx1 nCoV-19) in healthy adults. For TCRbeta chain sequencing, PBMC samples from trial participants were taken at day 0 and at day 28 after the second dose. Here V drops 2 bases and J drops 8 bases, and the junction holds 5 bases not matched to any gene. The CDR3 covers 14 residues, taking in both the cysteine and the phenylalanine. Left in the record is the CDR3 DNA by itself, 42 bases read in frame from the first base. CDR1 LGHDT and CDR2 YNNKEL were looked up in the germline V gene (reference sequence).

Sequencing used peripheral blood, obtained 28 days after the second AZD1222 dose. This TCR derives from an adult who received the AZD1222 COVID-19 vaccine. The chain joins TRBV3-1 (or the pseudogene TRBV3-2) to TRBJ1-4; 7 bases in the middle match TRBD1. The DNA sequence reads TGTGCCAGCAGCCAAAGACAGGGAGGGGAAAAACTGTTTTTT. This encodes CASSQRQGGEKLFF.